The rows below give T cell receptor beta chains drawn from one sample of a study of beta chain features in type 1 diabetes. TCRdb's copy holds only in-frame clones and misses some; the assay was immunoSEQ multiplex PCR. The table has 140,000 to 150,000 clones, 40% to 60% seen once. Sequenced sample: Tregs from blood. These receptors were collected from a man between 18 and 35 years old in good health. CDR3s include the opening cysteine and the closing phenylalanine or tryptophan. A D gene is named only where the DNA matches it firmly. Rows may omit the clone size; those that give it use once, few, many or a size class.

cdr3_aa cdr3_nt d_call j_call v_call clone_size
CASSPTRGSSYEQYF TGTGCCAGCAGTCCCACCCGGGGGTCCTCCTACGAGCAGTACTTC - TRBJ2-7 TRBV6-6 -
CASSLQGLGSYEQYF TGTGCCAGCAGCTTACAGGGACTGGGTTCCTACGAGCAGTACTTC - TRBJ2-7 TRBV7-9 few
CASHGQVNTEAFF TGTGCCAGCCACGGACAGGTGAACACTGAAGCTTTCTTT TRBD1 TRBJ1-1 TRBV28 -
CASSRIQGSNQPQHF TGTGCCAGCAGCCGCATCCAGGGATCCAATCAGCCCCAGCATTTT - TRBJ1-5 TRBV7-2 -
CASSIPRRGGVFSNQPQHF TGTGCCAGTAGTATACCGCGGAGAGGGGGAGTATTTAGCAATCAGCCCCAGCATTTT - TRBJ1-5 TRBV19 -
CASSSPGTSSGANVLTF TGTGCCAGCAGCTCCCCGGGGACTAGCTCTGGGGCCAACGTCCTGACTTTC TRBD2 TRBJ2-6 TRBV5-6 -
CASSLYRERRSYEQYF TGTGCCAGCAGCTTATACAGGGAGCGGAGGTCCTACGAGCAGTACTTC - TRBJ2-7 TRBV7-8 -
CASSLVGQGDYEQFF TGTGCCAGCAGCTTAGTGGGACAGGGGGATTATGAGCAGTTCTTC TRBD1 TRBJ2-1 TRBV7-2 -
CASQNPQGAWETQYF TGTGCCAGCCAAAACCCACAGGGGGCGTGGGAGACCCAGTACTTC TRBD1 TRBJ2-5 TRBV25-1 -
CASTEPLAGLTDTQYF TGTGCCAGCACCGAACCCCTAGCGGGGTTAACAGATACGCAGTATTTT TRBD2 TRBJ2-3 TRBV7-9 -
CASSPSEKGAVKYF TGTGCCAGCTCACCATCAGAAAAGGGAGCGGTTAAGTACTTC - TRBJ2-7 TRBV18 -
CASSVEGAQANYGYTF TGTGCCAGCAGTGTGGAAGGGGCTCAAGCTAACTATGGCTACACCTTC - TRBJ1-2 TRBV2 -
CASSESGLAAGTQYF TGTGCCAGCAGTGAATCAGGATTAGCGGCGGGGACCCAGTACTTC - TRBJ2-5 TRBV2 -
CASSYRGGNQPQHF TGTGCCAGCAGCTACCGAGGTGGCAATCAGCCCCAGCATTTT - TRBJ1-5 TRBV7-2 few
CASSIGRTGVETQYF TGTGCCAGTAGTATTGGCCGGACAGGTGTGGAGACCCAGTACTTC TRBD1 TRBJ2-5 TRBV19 few
CASSSSGTGASYEQYF TGTGCCAGCAGCTCCAGCGGGACAGGGGCATCCTACGAGCAGTACTTC TRBD1 TRBJ2-7 TRBV7-9 -
CASSQEPSGRSDEQFF TGTGCCAGCAGCCAAGAGCCTAGCGGGAGGAGCGATGAGCAGTTCTTC TRBD2 TRBJ2-1 TRBV4-2 few
CASSQQTGVPYEQYF TGCGCCAGCAGCCAGCAGACAGGGGTTCCCTACGAGCAGTACTTC TRBD1 TRBJ2-7 TRBV4-3 -
CASSLGQGLVGANVLTF TGTGCCAGCAGCTTGGGACAGGGTCTTGTTGGGGCCAACGTCCTGACTTTC TRBD1 TRBJ2-6 TRBV7-2 many
CATSRGGDTDTQYF TGTGCCACCAGCAGAGGTGGAGACACAGATACGCAGTATTTT - TRBJ2-3 TRBV15 -
CASKHRGAEAFF TGTGCCAGCAAGCACAGGGGGGCGGAAGCTTTCTTT TRBD1 TRBJ1-1 TRBV27 -
CSVTVQETQYF TGCAGTGTTACAGTCCAAGAGACCCAGTACTTC - TRBJ2-5 TRBV20-1 -